The clone carrying this T cell receptor (beta chain) has only one observation. Profiled with immunoSEQ multiplex PCR; TCRdb holds only in-frame clones, not every one. Of about 280,000 clones in the sample, around 87% were seen once. This entry belongs to a study of blood T cell repertoires in COVID-19. The CDR3 extends over 15 amino acids. V gave up 6 bases and J gave up 3 bases; unmatched junction bases: 7. Germline values: CDR1 LNHDA, CDR2 SQIVND (reference sequence). The sequenced material came from peripheral blood. The J gene is TRBJ2-7, the V gene TRBV19, with 11 bases that match TRBD2. The sequence derives from a woman in her forties or fifties who had recovered from COVID-19. CDR3 in amino acids: CASSHLAGGVYEQYF. As DNA, the CDR3 is TGTGCCAGTAGCCACTTAGCGGGGGGGGTCTACGAGCAGTACTTC.